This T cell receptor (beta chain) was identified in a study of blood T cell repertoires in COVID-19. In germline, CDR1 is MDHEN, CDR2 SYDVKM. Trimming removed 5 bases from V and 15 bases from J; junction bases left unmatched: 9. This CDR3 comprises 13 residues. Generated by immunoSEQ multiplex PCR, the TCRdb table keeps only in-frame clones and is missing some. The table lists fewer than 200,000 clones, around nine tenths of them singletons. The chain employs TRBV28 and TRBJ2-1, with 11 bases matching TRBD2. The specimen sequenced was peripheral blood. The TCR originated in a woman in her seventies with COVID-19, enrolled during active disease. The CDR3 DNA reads TGTGCCAGCAGTGTTAGCGGGAGGGCCAAGCTGTTCTTC. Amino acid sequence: CASSVSGRAKLFF.